The 23 T cell receptor beta chains listed next were all sequenced from one sample in a study of CD8 T cells in ankylosing spondylitis. TCRdb reprocessed the 5' RACE reads via MiXCR and lists one record per CDR3 protein. The table lists hundreds of thousands of distinct CDR3 sequences, 20% of them singletons, with about 3.5% in the top ten. Specimen: blood, either unsorted or a sorted T cell fraction (not recorded which). These receptors were collected from a female donor with ankylosing spondylitis or in good health (not recorded which).

The chain employs TRBV7-2 and TRBJ2-1, with D unclear. The CDR3 runs to 14 residues. V was pared by 1 base and J by 4 bases, with 8 bases between. The germline CDR1 and CDR2 sequences are SGHTA and FQGNSA. The CDR3 loop is CASSLGVDYNEQFF. The CDR3, as DNA: TGTGCCAGCAGCTTAGGAGTAGATTACAATGAGCAGTTCTTC.

The rearrangement joins TRBV10-3 to TRBJ2-7; D gene uncertain. V was shortened by 0 bases and J by 2 bases, with 8 bases between the two germline ends. CDR1 and CDR2 from the germline V gene are ENHRY and SYGVKD. This CDR3 spans 14 amino acids. In DNA form, the CDR3 reads TGTGCCATCAGTGAGTCGCACTTGGCCTACGAGCAGTACTTC. This translates into CAISESHLAYEQYF.

The DNA of the CDR3 is TGTGCCACCAGCAGAGATATGGGTGGAACCGGGGAGCTGTTTTTT. It specifies CATSRDMGGTGELFF. The V and J genes are TRBV15 and TRBJ2-2; D is unresolved. Trimming stripped 0 bases from V and 5 bases from J, with 10 bases between. Germline V gene sequence: CDR1 LNHNV, CDR2 YYDKDF (reference sequence). The CDR3 is 15 amino acids.

In this sample, this clonotype turned up many times. The chain joins TRBV6-2 or TRBV6-3 to TRBJ2-7, with D perhaps matching TRBD1 (5 bases). V was pared by 6 bases and J by 1 base, with 10 bases between. Per the germline V gene, CDR1 is MNHEY and CDR2 is SVGEGT. The CDR3 runs to 13 residues. As DNA, the CDR3 is TGTGCCAGCAGACCGACAGCGTCCTACGAGCAGTACTTC. Encoded protein: CASRPTASYEQYF.

The table lists this clonotype with a few counts. This chain links TRBV10-3 with TRBJ2-1, with a tentative D call TRBD2 (6 bases). CDR3 length: 15 amino acids. The V gene's germline CDR1 is ENHRY and CDR2 SYGVKD. V lost 10 bases to trimming and J lost 4 bases, with 20 bases between them. The CDR3 DNA reads TGTGCCACCAAGGGCGCCGGCGGGGAGTACAATGAGCAGTTCTTC. The encoded protein is CATKGAGGEYNEQFF.

The sample holds many counts of this clonotype. The chain couples TRBV20-1 to TRBJ1-1; D gene unclear. The CDR3 has 12 residues. The V and J ends lost 2 bases and 7 bases respectively, with 11 bases between them. Per the germline V gene, CDR1 is DFQATT and CDR2 is SNEGSKA (reference sequence). DNA of the CDR3: TGCAGTGCTAGAAAGACGCGCGGTGAAGCTTTCTTT. It yields the protein CSARKTRGEAFF.

The sample holds a few counts of this clonotype. J is TRBJ2-5 and V is TRBV15; tentatively, D is TRBD1 (6 bases). The CDR3 contains 15 residues. Trimming removed 0 bases from V and 2 bases from J, with 10 bases in between. Germline assignment: CDR1 LNHNV and CDR2 YYDKDF (reference sequence). CDR3 DNA sequence: TGTGCCACCAGCAGAGATATCGGACAGCAAGAGACCCAGTACTTC. Translated: CATSRDIGQQETQYF.

The CDR3 loop is CASSPRAGSNYEQYF. In nucleotides, the CDR3 is TGTGCCAGCTCACCTCGGGCGGGTTCCAACTACGAGCAGTACTTC. This chain links TRBV18 with TRBJ2-7, with D maybe TRBD2 (5 bases). The CDR3 extends over 15 amino acids. Trimming removed 3 bases at V and 3 bases at J, with 15 bases between. The germline V gene has CDR1 KGHSH and CDR2 LQKENI.

In regard to this clonotype: The junction differs from germline at one of its ends, possibly a read error. The chain carries TRBV6-6 and TRBJ1-2; TRBD1 is a possible D gene (5 bases). Germline CDR1 and CDR2: MNHNY and SVGAGI (reference sequence). The CDR3 runs to 13 residues. The CDR3 here is CASSLRDGYSYTF. As DNA, the CDR3 is TGTGCCAGCAGCCTACGGGACGGCTATAGCTACACCTTC.

This clonotype was picked up many times. This chain uses TRBV6-5 with TRBJ2-3; TRBD2 is a possible D gene (6 bases). Germline CDR1 is MNHEY and CDR2 is SVGAGI. CDR3 size: 18 residues. V dropped 8 bases and J dropped 0 bases, with 24 bases sitting between them. DNA for the CDR3: TGTGCCAGCCGAAAACAAGGGAATCCGCGGGGAAGCACAGATACGCAGTATTTT. As protein: CASRKQGNPRGSTDTQYF.

V gene TRBV28 combines with J gene TRBJ2-3; no definite D call. Germline assignment: CDR1 MDHEN and CDR2 SYDVKM. V was trimmed by 6 bases and J by 2 bases, leaving 9 bases between them. The CDR3 sequence is 13 residues long. CDR3 in DNA: TGTGCCAGCAGCACGGCCCTCACAGATACGCAGTATTTT. Translated: CASSTALTDTQYF.

This clonotype was seen at least ten times. V gene TRBV20-1 combines with J gene TRBJ2-7, with D possibly TRBD2 on 5 matching bases. From germline, CDR1 is DFQATT and CDR2 SNEGSKA (reference sequence). The V and J ends lost 1 base and 2 bases respectively, with 12 bases between them. The CDR3 totals 14 residues. Here the CDR3 reads CSARAGSPPYEQYF. CDR3 DNA sequence: TGCAGTGCTAGAGCGGGGAGCCCCCCCTACGAGCAGTACTTC.

J is TRBJ2-7 and V is TRBV7-2; D possibly corresponds to TRBD1 (5 bases). V was clipped by 1 base and J by 6 bases, with 16 bases between them. CDR3 length: 15 residues. From germline, CDR1 is SGHTA and CDR2 FQGNSA. The CDR3 sequence is CASSLGQTDFSEQYF. The CDR3 DNA reads TGTGCCAGCAGCTTAGGTCAGACAGACTTCAGCGAGCAGTACTTC.

At least ten counts were recorded for this clonotype. The chain carries TRBV12-3 or TRBV12-4 and TRBJ1-3; unclear D gene. This CDR3 comprises 15 residues. V was trimmed by 3 bases and J by 0 bases, leaving 9 bases between them. The CDR3 DNA reads TGTGCCAGCAGTTTCGACGCAGCCTCTGGAAACACCATATATTTT. Amino acid sequence: CASSFDAASGNTIYF.

The chain combines TRBV28 with TRBJ1-5; D may be TRBD1 (5 bases). The CDR3 spans 14 residues. Per germline, CDR1 MDHEN and CDR2 SYDVKM. V lost 1 base and J lost 6, with 10 bases in between. The CDR3 sequence is CASSLYSGAQPQHF. Here the CDR3 DNA reads TGTGCCAGCAGTTTATACAGTGGGGCTCAGCCCCAGCATTTT.

This clonotype was counted at least ten times. The chain carries TRBV6-2 or TRBV6-3 and TRBJ1-5; D not certain. The CDR3 runs 15 residues. Between the trimmed V and J ends, which lost 0 bases and 8 bases, there was a span of 14 bases. CDR1 and CDR2 (germline): MNHEY, SVGEGT. CDR3 protein: CASSYSGGFMEPQHF. The DNA for the CDR3 is TGTGCCAGCAGTTACTCCGGAGGGTTTATGGAGCCCCAGCATTTT.

The J gene is TRBJ2-7, the V gene TRBV29-1, with unresolved D. Trimming removed 4 bases from V and 3 bases from J, with 7 bases in between. There are 11 residues in the CDR3. Germline-derived CDR1 and CDR2 are SQVTM and ANQGSEA. CDR3 sequence (DNA): TGCAGCGTTGGAGGTATCTACGAGCAGTACTTC. Protein: CSVGGIYEQYF.

This clonotype occurred a few times. The chain uses TRBV6-5 and TRBJ2-3; TRBD2 agrees at 9 bases. The germline V gene has CDR1 MNHEY and CDR2 SVGAGI. The ends lost 4 bases at V and 3 bases at J; junction bases unmatched: 8. This CDR3 region has 16 residues. The DNA for the CDR3 is TGTGCCAGCAGTTCCGGGACTAGCTCTTTTACAGATACGCAGTATTTT. This encodes CASSSGTSSFTDTQYF.

A few counts support this clonotype. The chain is built from TRBV20-1 and TRBJ2-7, with 8 bases matching TRBD1. V gave up 0 bases and J gave up 5 bases; unmatched junction bases: 12. The CDR3 has 16 amino acids. CDR1 is DFQATT and CDR2 is SNEGSKA in the germline V gene (reference sequence). In nucleotides, the CDR3 is TGCAGTGCTAGAGATGCGGGGCGAGACAGGGGTCACGAGCAGTACTTC. It specifies CSARDAGRDRGHEQYF.

The chain carries TRBV28 and TRBJ1-2; D remains ambiguous. Germline V gene sequence: CDR1 MDHEN, CDR2 SYDVKM. V lost 7 bases and J 1 base, leaving 13 bases between the germline ends. This CDR3 has 14 amino acids. CDR3 nucleotides: TGTGCCAGCAACCCCTCGGTGGGTAACTATGGCTACACCTTC. Encoded protein: CASNPSVGNYGYTF.

The table lists this clonotype with many counts. The J gene is TRBJ1-1, the V gene TRBV12-3 or TRBV12-4; TRBD1 aligns across 9 bases. The CDR3 loop spans 15 amino acids. J gave up 0 bases and V 6 bases, and 5 bases lay outside the gene matches. This CDR3 reads CASRWTGAMNTEAFF. The CDR3 DNA reads as TGTGCCAGCAGATGGACAGGGGCAATGAACACTGAAGCTTTCTTT.

Many counts were recorded for this clonotype. This chain connects TRBV20-1 to TRBJ1-1, with 8 positions matching TRBD1. The germline V gene has CDR1 DFQATT and CDR2 SNEGSKA (reference sequence). With V trimmed by 6 bases and J by 4 bases, 7 bases remained unmatched. The CDR3 runs 13 residues. The CDR3 region has the DNA TGCAGTGCCAAAACAGGGGGTCGCACTGAAGCTTTCTTT. Protein product: CSAKTGGRTEAFF.

V and J are TRBV11-2 and TRBJ2-5, with 7 positions matching TRBD2. Germline CDR1 SGHAT, CDR2 FQNNGV. The CDR3 runs 14 residues. V was clipped by 5 bases and J by 2 bases; unmatched bases: 5. CDR3 sequence (DNA): TGTGCCAGCAGCCGAGCGGGACCTCAAGAGACCCAGTACTTC. Its translation: CASSRAGPQETQYF.